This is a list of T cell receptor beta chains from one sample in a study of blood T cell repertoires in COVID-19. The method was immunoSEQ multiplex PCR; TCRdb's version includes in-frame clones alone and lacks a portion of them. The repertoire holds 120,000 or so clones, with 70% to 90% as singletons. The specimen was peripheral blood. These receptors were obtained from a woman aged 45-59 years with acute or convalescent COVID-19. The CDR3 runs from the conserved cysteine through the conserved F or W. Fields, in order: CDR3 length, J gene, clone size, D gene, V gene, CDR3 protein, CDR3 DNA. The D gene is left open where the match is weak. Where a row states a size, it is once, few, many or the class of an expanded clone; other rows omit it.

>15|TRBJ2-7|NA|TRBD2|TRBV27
CASSLTTSGAYEQYF
TGTGCCAGCAGTCTAACCACTAGCGGCGCTTACGAGCAGTACTTC
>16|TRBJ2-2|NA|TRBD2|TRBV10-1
CASSELVAGGTGELFF
TGCGCCAGCAGTGAGTTAGTGGCGGGAGGCACCGGGGAGCTGTTTTTT
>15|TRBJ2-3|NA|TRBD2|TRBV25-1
CASSEQRGGADTQYF
TGTGCCAGCAGTGAACAGCGGGGGGGGGCAGATACGCAGTATTTT
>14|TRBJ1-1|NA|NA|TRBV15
CATSRDRRDTEAFF
TGTGCCACCAGCAGAGATCGGCGGGACACTGAAGCTTTCTTT
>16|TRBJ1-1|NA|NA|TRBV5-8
CASPAAPPVIVTEAFF
TGTGCCAGCCCCGCGGCGCCCCCTGTTATTGTCACTGAAGCTTTCTTT
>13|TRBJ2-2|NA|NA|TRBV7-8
CASSPRGAGELFF
TGTGCCAGCAGCCCCCGGGGAGCCGGGGAGCTGTTTTTT
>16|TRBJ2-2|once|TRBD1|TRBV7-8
CASSPPGQANTGELFF
TGTGCCAGCAGCCCCCCGGGACAGGCGAACACCGGGGAGCTGTTTTTT
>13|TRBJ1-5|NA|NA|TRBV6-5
CASRKEADQPQHF
TGTGCCAGCAGGAAAGAGGCAGACCAGCCCCAGCATTTT
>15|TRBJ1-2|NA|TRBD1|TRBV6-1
CASSEAGQANYGYTF
TGTGCCAGCAGTGAAGCCGGACAGGCAAACTATGGCTACACCTTC
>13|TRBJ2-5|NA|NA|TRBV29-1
CSGQGLAQETQYF
TGCAGCGGTCAGGGACTTGCGCAAGAGACCCAGTACTTC
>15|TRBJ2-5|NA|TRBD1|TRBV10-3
CAISEQPGQQETQYF
TGTGCCATCAGTGAGCAACCGGGACAGCAAGAGACCCAGTACTTC
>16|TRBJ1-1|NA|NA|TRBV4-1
CASSQVRARGRTEAFF
TGCGCCAGCAGCCAAGTCCGCGCCAGGGGAAGGACTGAAGCTTTCTTT
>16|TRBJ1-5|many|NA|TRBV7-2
CASSLTPGILNQPQHF
TGTGCCAGCAGCTTAACACCCGGGATCCTCAATCAGCCCCAGCATTTT
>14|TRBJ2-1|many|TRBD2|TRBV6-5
CASRGTSGSNEQFF
TGTGCCAGCAGGGGGACTAGCGGGAGTAATGAGCAGTTCTTC
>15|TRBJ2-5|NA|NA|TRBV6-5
CASSYSKRDQETQYF
TGTGCCAGCAGTTACTCGAAGCGGGACCAAGAGACCCAGTACTTC
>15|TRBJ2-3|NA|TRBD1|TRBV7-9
CASSTTTGDTDTQYF
TGTGCCAGCAGCACAACGACAGGGGACACAGATACGCAGTATTTT
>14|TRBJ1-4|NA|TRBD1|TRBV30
CAWRWDRAGEKLFF
TGTGCCTGGAGATGGGACAGGGCGGGCGAAAAACTGTTTTTT
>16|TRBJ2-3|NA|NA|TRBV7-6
CASSPIGGGFADTQYF
TGTGCCAGCAGCCCTATAGGGGGGGGGTTCGCAGATACGCAGTATTTT
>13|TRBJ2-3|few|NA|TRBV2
CASSVRDTDTQYF
TGTGCCAGCAGTGTCAGGGACACAGATACGCAGTATTTT
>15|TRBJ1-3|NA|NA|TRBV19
CASSPGTSAGNTIYF
TGTGCCAGTAGTCCCGGGACATCGGCTGGAAACACCATATATTTT
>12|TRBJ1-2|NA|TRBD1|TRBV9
CASRTGGGGYTF
TGTGCCAGCAGAACAGGGGGTGGTGGCTACACCTTC
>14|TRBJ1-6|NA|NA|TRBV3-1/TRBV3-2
CASSQSARGSPLHF
TGTGCCAGCAGCCAATCTGCCAGGGGTTCACCCCTCCACTTT
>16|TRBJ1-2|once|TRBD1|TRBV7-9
CASSVGPDRGISSYTF
TGTGCCAGCAGCGTCGGACCGGACAGGGGCATCTCGAGCTACACCTTC
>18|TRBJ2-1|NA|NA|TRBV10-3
CAISESIINPSSRNEQFF
TGTGCCATCAGTGAGTCGATAATTAACCCGTCCTCGCGCAATGAGCAGTTCTTC
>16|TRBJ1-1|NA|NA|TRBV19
CASRLGAGMLNTEAFF
TGTGCCAGTAGATTGGGGGCCGGGATGCTGAACACTGAAGCTTTCTTT
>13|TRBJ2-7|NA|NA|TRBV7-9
CASSRQTFSEQYF
TGTGCCAGCAGTAGACAGACATTCTCCGAGCAGTACTTC
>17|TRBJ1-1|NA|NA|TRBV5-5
CASSPRTMGQGNTEAFF
TGTGCCAGCAGCCCACGGACTATGGGGCAGGGGAACACTGAAGCTTTCTTT
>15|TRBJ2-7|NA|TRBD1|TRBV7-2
CASSFAGTGAYEQYF
TGTGCCAGCAGCTTCGCCGGGACAGGGGCTTACGAGCAGTACTTC
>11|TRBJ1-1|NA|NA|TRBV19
CASRRNTEAFF
TGTGCCAGTAGGAGGAACACTGAAGCTTTCTTT
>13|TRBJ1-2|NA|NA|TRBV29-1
CSAKGSAWDGYTF
TGCAGCGCCAAAGGGAGCGCATGGGATGGCTACACCTTC
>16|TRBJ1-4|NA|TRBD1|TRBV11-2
CASSLRGQGANEKLFF
TGTGCCAGCAGCTTGAGGGGACAGGGCGCTAATGAAAAACTGTTTTTT
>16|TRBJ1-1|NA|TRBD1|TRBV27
CASKGYRDRGNTEAFF
TGTGCCAGCAAAGGATATCGGGACAGGGGAAACACTGAAGCTTTCTTT
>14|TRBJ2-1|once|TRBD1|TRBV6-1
CASSEGTGFGEQFF
TGTGCCAGCAGTGAGGGGACAGGGTTCGGTGAGCAGTTCTTC
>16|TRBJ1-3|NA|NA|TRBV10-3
CAISGPGTNSGNTIYF
TGTGCCATCAGCGGACCCGGGACAAACTCTGGAAACACCATATATTTT
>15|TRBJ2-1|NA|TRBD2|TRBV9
CASSRALAGVNEQFF
TGTGCCAGCAGCCGCGCGCTAGCGGGAGTTAATGAGCAGTTCTTC
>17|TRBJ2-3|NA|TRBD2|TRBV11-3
CASSLSVSGGFIDTQYF
TGTGCCAGCAGCTTAAGTGTCTCGGGGGGGTTTATAGATACGCAGTATTTT
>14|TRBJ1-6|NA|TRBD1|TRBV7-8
CASRRGDSYSPLHF
TGTGCCAGCCGTAGGGGGGACAGTTATTCACCCCTCCACTTT
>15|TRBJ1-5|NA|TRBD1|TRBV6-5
CASSYSGQGDQPQHF
TGTGCCAGCAGTTACTCGGGACAGGGGGATCAGCCCCAGCATTTT
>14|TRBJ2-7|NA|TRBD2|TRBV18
CASSPREGTYEQYF
TGTGCCAGCTCACCAAGGGAGGGAACCTACGAGCAGTACTTC
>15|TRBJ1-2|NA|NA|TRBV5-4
CASSLAIDRGKGYTF
TGTGCCAGCAGCTTGGCGATCGACCGCGGCAAGGGCTACACCTTC
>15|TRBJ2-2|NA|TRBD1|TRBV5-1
CASSQGQETAGELFF
TGCGCCAGCAGCCAGGGACAGGAGACGGCCGGGGAGCTGTTTTTT
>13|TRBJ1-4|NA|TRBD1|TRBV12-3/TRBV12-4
CASSRDRGEKLFF
TGTGCCAGCAGTAGGGACAGAGGTGAAAAACTGTTTTTT
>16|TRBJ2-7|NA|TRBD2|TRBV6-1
CASSEASGGGYYEQYF
TGTGCCAGCAGTGAAGCGAGTGGCGGGGGGTACTACGAGCAGTACTTC
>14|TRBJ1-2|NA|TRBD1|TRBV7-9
CASSSGQANYGYTF
TGTGCCAGCAGCTCCGGACAGGCCAACTATGGCTACACCTTC
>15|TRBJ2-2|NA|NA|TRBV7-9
CASSLVQRSTGELFF
TGTGCCAGCAGCTTAGTTCAGCGGAGCACCGGGGAGCTGTTTTTT
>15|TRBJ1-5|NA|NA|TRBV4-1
CASSQDTGSHQPQHF
TGCGCCAGCAGCCAAGATACAGGTTCCCATCAGCCCCAGCATTTT
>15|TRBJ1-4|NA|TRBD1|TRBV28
CASSPGGQGAKKLFF
TGTGCCAGCAGCCCCGGGGGACAGGGGGCAAAAAAACTGTTTTTT
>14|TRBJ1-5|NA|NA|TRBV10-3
CAISEPGLNQPQHF
TGTGCCATCAGTGAGCCAGGCCTCAATCAGCCCCAGCATTTT
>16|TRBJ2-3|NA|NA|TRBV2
CAIRRLGASSTDTQYF
TGTGCCATCCGTCGCCTGGGGGCATCTAGTACAGATACGCAGTATTTT